The table lists the clone carrying this TCR beta chain with a few counts. An input of 0.5 to 1 ug of RNA was subjected to reverse transcription using random hexamers. Amplification of TCR beta CDR3 used immunoSEQ multiplex PCR across 54 Vbeta and 13 Jbeta. TCRdb re-derived calls from the immunoSEQ multiplex PCR reads in MiXCR, one entry per CDR3 protein. Of fewer than 200,000 distinct CDR3 sequences in the sample, roughly 96% are singletons; the top ten hold 0.15% to 0.2%. Sequencing of TCR beta drew on CD8+ and CD4+ T cells from blood. The data derive from a study of CD8 T cells in Susac syndrome. The sequence was collected from a human donor with multiple sclerosis. Sequenced input: CD8+ T cells from PBMCs.

The DNA for the CDR3 is TGTGCCAGCAGCCGACGTGGCTACAATGAGCAGTTCTTC. Translating gives CASSRRGYNEQFF. The chain is built from TRBV27 and TRBJ2-1; D call uncertain. CDR3 size: 13 residues. Looked up from germline, CDR1 is MNHEY and CDR2 is SMNVEV (reference sequence). Trimming stripped 6 bases from V and 3 bases from J, with 9 bases between.